This is a list of T cell receptor beta chains from one sample in a study of blood T cell repertoires in COVID-19. The assay was immunoSEQ multiplex PCR, and TCRdb's table has in-frame clones only and misses some. The table has some 220,000 clones, more than 70% seen once. Input material: peripheral blood. The receptors originated from a human donor in a cohort sampled during active COVID-19. Each CDR3 is given with its conserved first and last residue. Fields, in order: D gene, clone size, J gene, V gene, CDR3 protein, CDR3 DNA. D genes are given only for firm matches. For some rows the clone size is stated as once, few or many, or as a class when expanded; others skip it.

TRBD2 few TRBJ2-1 TRBV18 CASSQRGIYNEQFF TGTGCCAGCTCTCAGCGGGGGATCTACAATGAGCAGTTCTTC
- - TRBJ1-3 TRBV5-5 CASSLEHSGNTIYF TGTGCCAGCAGCTTGGAGCACTCTGGAAACACCATATATTTT
- - TRBJ2-3 TRBV6-5 CASSWGVRSSDTQYF TGTGCCAGCAGTTGGGGGGTCAGGAGCTCAGATACGCAGTATTTT
- once TRBJ2-3 TRBV11-3 CASSLGGADTQYF TGTGCCAGCAGCTTAGGCGGGGCAGATACGCAGTATTTT
- - TRBJ1-5 TRBV28 CASSLYGRFSPQHF TGTGCCAGCAGTTTATATGGGCGATTTTCGCCCCAGCATTTT
TRBD2 once TRBJ2-1 TRBV6-5 CASRLAGGEEQFF TGTGCCAGCAGACTAGCGGGAGGCGAGGAGCAGTTCTTC
- once TRBJ2-1 TRBV5-4 CASSLAGESYNEQFF TGTGCCAGCAGCTTGGCGGGGGAGTCCTACAATGAGCAGTTCTTC
- - TRBJ2-1 TRBV5-6 CASSLALRTPEQFF TGTGCCAGCAGCTTGGCCCTTAGAACTCCTGAGCAGTTCTTC
- - TRBJ2-7 TRBV6-5 CASSYSLFPGRYEQYF TGTGCCAGCAGTTACTCCCTTTTCCCCGGGAGATACGAGCAGTACTTC
TRBD1 - TRBJ1-6 TRBV27 CASSGLGTGGLNSPLHF TGTGCCAGCAGTGGGCTCGGCACAGGGGGCCTTAATTCACCCCTCCACTTT
TRBD1 - TRBJ1-5 TRBV6-5 CASSKQGAGTPQHF TGTGCCAGCAGTAAACAGGGGGCGGGAACGCCCCAGCATTTT
- - TRBJ1-5 TRBV18 CASARGGAGQPQHF TGTGCCAGCGCCCGTGGGGGCGCGGGTCAGCCCCAGCATTTT
- few TRBJ2-2 TRBV21-1 CASSIVHYITGELFF TGTGCCAGCAGCATAGTGCACTACATCACCGGGGAGCTGTTTTTT
TRBD1 - TRBJ2-5 TRBV4-2 CASSLRDRGRETQYF TGTGCCAGCAGCCTGCGGGACAGGGGAAGGGAGACCCAGTACTTC
- - TRBJ1-6 TRBV4-3 CASSQENSKHSPLHF TGCGCCAGCAGCCAAGAAAACAGCAAACATTCACCCCTCCACTTT
- once TRBJ2-5 TRBV5-1 CASSLGVSSTSQETQYF TGCGCCAGCAGCTTGGGCGTGTCTAGTACTTCACAAGAGACCCAGTACTTC
- - TRBJ2-5 TRBV19 CASSIMGRDQETQYF TGTGCCAGTAGTATAATGGGCAGGGACCAAGAGACCCAGTACTTC
- few TRBJ2-7 TRBV6-5 CASSQPTTAEQYF TGTGCCAGCAGCCAACCTACTACCGCCGAGCAGTACTTC
- - TRBJ2-2 TRBV28 CASSLWGSFNTGELFF TGTGCCAGCAGTTTATGGGGCAGCTTTAACACCGGGGAGCTGTTTTTT
- - TRBJ2-2 TRBV29-1 CSVRSGVGELFF TGCAGCGTTCGCTCCGGAGTTGGGGAGCTGTTTTTT
- - TRBJ2-3 TRBV9 CASSVVNTQYF TGTGCCAGCAGCGTAGTCAATACGCAGTATTTT
- - TRBJ1-5 TRBV19 CATQDRWPNQPQHF TGTGCCACCCAGGATCGTTGGCCCAATCAGCCCCAGCATTTT
- - TRBJ2-1 TRBV2 CASVPDYNEQFF TGTGCCAGCGTCCCAGACTACAATGAGCAGTTCTTC
- - TRBJ2-1 TRBV5-5 CASSLAALIPTHNEQFF TGTGCCAGCAGCTTGGCCGCACTAATTCCCACCCACAATGAGCAGTTCTTC
- - TRBJ2-3 TRBV7-9 CASSLGRLTDTQYF TGTGCCAGCAGCCTCGGGAGACTTACAGATACGCAGTATTTT
TRBD2 - TRBJ2-2 TRBV3-1/TRBV3-2 CASKRTSDIAGELFF TGTGCCAGCAAGAGGACTAGCGATATCGCCGGGGAGCTGTTTTTT
TRBD1 - TRBJ2-3 TRBV27 CASRQPGQGTDTQYF TGTGCCAGCAGACAACCGGGACAGGGAACCGATACGCAGTATTTT
TRBD1 - TRBJ1-1 TRBV29-1 CSVGRDSWGAFF TGCAGCGTTGGTAGGGACAGTTGGGGGGCTTTCTTT
- - TRBJ1-4 TRBV7-9 CASSFGNEKLFF TGTGCCAGCAGCTTCGGTAATGAAAAACTGTTTTTT
- - TRBJ2-7 TRBV28 CASSTQVVYEQYF TGTGCCAGCAGTACACAGGTTGTCTACGAGCAGTACTTC
- - TRBJ1-3 TRBV5-4 CASSLWWEDTIYF TGTGCCAGCAGCTTGTGGTGGGAGGACACCATATATTTT
TRBD2 - TRBJ2-7 TRBV7-2 CASTHRAGGSYEQYF TGTGCCAGCACGCATCGGGCGGGAGGCTCCTACGAGCAGTACTTC
- - TRBJ1-2 TRBV9 CASSVGEGYGYTF TGTGCCAGCAGCGTAGGAGAGGGCTATGGCTACACCTTC
- - TRBJ1-1 TRBV29-1 CSVEGQVNTEAFF TGCAGCGTTGAAGGGCAGGTGAACACTGAAGCTTTCTTT
- - TRBJ2-2 TRBV27 CASSLSMGGTGELFF TGTGCCAGCAGTTTATCGATGGGGGGTACCGGGGAGCTGTTTTTT
- - TRBJ1-2 TRBV18 CASSPPGVQDYGYTF TGTGCCAGCTCACCACCCGGGGTGCAGGACTATGGCTACACCTTC
- - TRBJ2-1 TRBV6-5 CAVLGAGNEQFF TGTGCTGTGCTGGGGGCCGGCAATGAGCAGTTCTTC
TRBD1 - TRBJ1-5 TRBV4-1 CASSQDVVQGVQPQHF TGCGCCAGCAGCCAAGATGTAGTACAGGGGGTTCAGCCCCAGCATTTT
TRBD2 - TRBJ2-7 TRBV3-1/TRBV3-2 CASSQTGGNYEQYF TGTGCCAGCAGCCAAACGGGAGGTAACTACGAGCAGTACTTC
- - TRBJ1-2 TRBV19 CASNGIGNGYTF TGTGCCAGTAACGGGATCGGGAATGGCTACACCTTC
TRBD1 once TRBJ1-5 TRBV4-1 CASSQDLGQGINQPQHF TGCGCCAGCAGCCAAGATTTAGGACAGGGAATCAATCAGCCCCAGCATTTT
- once TRBJ1-4 TRBV9 CASSVSGTNEKLFF TGTGCCAGCAGCGTTTCAGGGACTAATGAAAAACTGTTTTTT
- once TRBJ1-2 TRBV29-1 CSVESRGLGYTF TGCAGCGTTGAATCTCGGGGTCTCGGCTACACCTTC
TRBD1 - TRBJ1-2 TRBV5-4 CASSLSGTGGYGYTF TGTGCCAGCAGCTTATCCGGGACAGGGGGCTATGGCTACACCTTC